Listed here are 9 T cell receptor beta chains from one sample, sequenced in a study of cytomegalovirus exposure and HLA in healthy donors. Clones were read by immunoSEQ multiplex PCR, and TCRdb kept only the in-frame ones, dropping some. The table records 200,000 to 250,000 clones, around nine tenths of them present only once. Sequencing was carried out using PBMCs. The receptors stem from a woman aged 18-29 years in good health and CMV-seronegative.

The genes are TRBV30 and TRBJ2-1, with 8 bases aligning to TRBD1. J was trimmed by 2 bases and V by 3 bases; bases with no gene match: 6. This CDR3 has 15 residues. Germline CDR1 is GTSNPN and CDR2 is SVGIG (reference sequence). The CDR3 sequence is CAWRPQGVPYNEQFF. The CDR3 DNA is TGTGCCTGGAGACCACAGGGGGTCCCCTACAATGAGCAGTTCTTC.

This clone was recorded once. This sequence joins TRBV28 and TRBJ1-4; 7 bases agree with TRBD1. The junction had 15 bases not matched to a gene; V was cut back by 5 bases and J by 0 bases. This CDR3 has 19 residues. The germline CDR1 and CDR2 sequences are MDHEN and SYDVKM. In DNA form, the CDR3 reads TGTGCCAGCAGTCCACCAGGGGGGCAGGGCGAACCAACTAATGAAAAACTGTTTTTT. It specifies CASSPPGGQGEPTNEKLFF. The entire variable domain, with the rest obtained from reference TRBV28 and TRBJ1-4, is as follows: DVKVTQSSRYLVKRTGEKVFLECVQDMDHENMFWYRQDPGLGLRLIYFSYDVKMKEKGDIPEGYSVSREKKERFSLILESASTNQTSMYLCASSPPGGQGEPTNEKLFFGSGTQLSVL.

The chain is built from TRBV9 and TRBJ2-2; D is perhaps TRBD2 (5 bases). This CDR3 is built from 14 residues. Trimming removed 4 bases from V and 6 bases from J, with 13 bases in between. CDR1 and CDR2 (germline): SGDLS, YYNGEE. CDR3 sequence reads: CASSQAIGAGELFF. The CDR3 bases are TGTGCCAGCAGCCAAGCGATCGGGGCCGGGGAGCTGTTTTTT.

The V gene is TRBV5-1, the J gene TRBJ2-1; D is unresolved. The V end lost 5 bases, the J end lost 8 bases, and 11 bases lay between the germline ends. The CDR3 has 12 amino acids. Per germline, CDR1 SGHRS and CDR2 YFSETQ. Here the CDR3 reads CASSFVRDEQFF. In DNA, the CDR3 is TGCGCCAGCAGTTTCGTTCGGGATGAGCAGTTCTTC.

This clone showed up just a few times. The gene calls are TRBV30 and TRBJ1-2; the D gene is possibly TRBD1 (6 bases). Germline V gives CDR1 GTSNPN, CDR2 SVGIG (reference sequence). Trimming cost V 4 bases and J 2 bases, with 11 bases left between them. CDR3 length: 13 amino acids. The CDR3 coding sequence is TGTGCCTGGACAGGGGCGGCAAACTATGGCTACACCTTC. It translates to CAWTGAANYGYTF.

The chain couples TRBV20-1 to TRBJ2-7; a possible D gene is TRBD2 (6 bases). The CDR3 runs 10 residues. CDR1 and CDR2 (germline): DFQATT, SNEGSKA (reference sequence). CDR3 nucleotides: TGCTCTCCCGGGAGCCACGAGCAGTACTTC. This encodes CSPGSHEQYF.

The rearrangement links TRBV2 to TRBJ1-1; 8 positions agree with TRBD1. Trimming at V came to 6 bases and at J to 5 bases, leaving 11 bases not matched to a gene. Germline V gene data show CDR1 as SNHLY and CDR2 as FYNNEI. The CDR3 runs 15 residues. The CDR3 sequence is CASRLYQGASTEAFF. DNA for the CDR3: TGTGCCAGCAGGCTATACCAGGGGGCGAGTACTGAAGCTTTCTTT.

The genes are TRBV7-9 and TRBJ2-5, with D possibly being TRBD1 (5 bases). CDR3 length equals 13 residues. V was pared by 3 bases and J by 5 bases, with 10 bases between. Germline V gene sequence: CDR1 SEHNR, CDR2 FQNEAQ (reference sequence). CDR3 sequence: CASSLLAGETQYF. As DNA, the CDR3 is TGTGCCAGCAGCTTGTTGGCAGGGGAGACCCAGTACTTC.

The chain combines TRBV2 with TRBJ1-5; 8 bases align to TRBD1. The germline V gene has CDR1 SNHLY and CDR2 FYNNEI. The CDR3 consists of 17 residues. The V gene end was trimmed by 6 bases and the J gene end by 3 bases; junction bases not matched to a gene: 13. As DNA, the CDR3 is TGTGCCAGCAGGAGGTCAGGGGGCGCATTAAACAATCAGCCCCAGCATTTT. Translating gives CASRRSGGALNNQPQHF.